Each of the 27 T cell receptor beta chains below was sequenced from the same sample in a study of blood T cells in healthy people across ages. Together with a sample-barcoded 5' primer, a J-beta primer mix was included in a second PCR lasting about 7 to 11 cycles. MiXCR, applied by TCRdb to the 5' RACE reads, yields one record per CDR3 protein. The sample consists of more than 1 million distinct CDR3 sequences, around 45% of them appearing once. Sequencing was done on a sample of blood. The receptor set was obtained from a woman between 55 and 75 years old in good health.

Points on this clonotype: A clone one base away is much larger, so this may be a read error. The chain carries TRBV27 and TRBJ2-5; tentative D call: TRBD2 (5 bases). There are 14 residues in the CDR3. Germline assignment: CDR1 MNHEY and CDR2 SMNVEV (reference sequence). DNA of the CDR3: TGTGCCTGCAGTGTAGGGAGACTCCAAGAGACCCAGTACTTC. This translates into CACSVGRLQETQYF.

This clonotype was observed a single time. The rearrangement joins TRBV27 to TRBJ2-4; D call uncertain. The DNA matches TRBJ2-7 better at its end, which makes the J call doubtful. The germline gives CDR1 MNHEY, CDR2 SMNVEV (reference sequence). The CDR3 covers 14 residues. CDR3 nucleotide sequence: TGTGCCAGCAGTTTTAAGCGTTGGGCCTACGAGCAGTACTTC. This codes for CASSFKRWAYEQYF.

V is TRBV20-1 and J is TRBJ2-5; D is perhaps TRBD2 (5 bases). This CDR3 is built from 15 residues. Germline V CDR1 and CDR2: DFQATT, SNEGSKA (reference sequence). The V gene lost 7 bases and the J gene lost 1 base, with 19 bases spanning the gap. CDR3 DNA sequence: TGCAGTGGGGAGAGGTCCGACGTCACCCAAGAGACCCAGTACTTC. It translates to CSGERSDVTQETQYF.

The chain links TRBV27 to TRBJ1-1, with D maybe TRBD1 (6 bases). V dropped 1 base and J dropped 1 base, with 13 bases sitting between them. The CDR3 is 16 amino acids. CDR1 and CDR2 from the germline V gene are MNHEY and SMNVEV (reference sequence). The CDR3 reads CASSLYVGHRNTEAFF. CDR3 nucleotides: TGTGCCAGCAGTTTATACGTGGGACATCGGAACACTGAAGCTTTCTTT.

This chain joins TRBV7-9 and TRBJ2-1; D perhaps matches TRBD2 (6 bases). Trimming took off 4 bases at V and 9 bases at J, with 10 bases between the two ends. The CDR3 is made up of 12 amino acids. CDR1 SEHNR and CDR2 FQNEAQ come from the germline V gene (reference sequence). CDR3 coding DNA: TGTGCCAGCAGCTCGGGACTCTTTGAGCAGTTCTTC. This gives the protein CASSSGLFEQFF.

The rearrangement uses TRBV27 and TRBJ2-1; TRBD2 matches 11 bases. The trim removed 6 bases at V and 0 bases at J, leaving 10 bases unmatched. Looked up from germline, CDR1 is MNHEY and CDR2 is SMNVEV (reference sequence). CDR3 length equals 18 residues. The CDR3 here is CASRPRPGLAGSYNEQFF. The CDR3 DNA is TGTGCCAGCAGGCCAAGGCCCGGACTAGCGGGCTCCTACAATGAGCAGTTCTTC.

This clonotype appeared a few times. J is TRBJ1-5 and V is TRBV6-2 or TRBV6-3, with D possibly TRBD1 on 6 matching bases. CDR1 is MNHEY and CDR2 is SVGEGT in the germline V gene. With 7 bases removed from V and 0 bases from J, the gap between germline ends came to 10 bases. The CDR3 covers 14 residues. In DNA form, the CDR3 reads TGTGCCAGCAACAGGGATAATAGCAATCAGCCCCAGCATTTT. This sequence encodes CASNRDNSNQPQHF.

The chain employs TRBV12-3 or TRBV12-4 and TRBJ2-3, with 7 positions matching TRBD1. Trimming removed 7 bases from V and 2 bases from J; junction bases left unmatched: 9. This CDR3 has 15 residues. The CDR3 sequence: CASNPSGQTTDTQYF. The DNA of the CDR3 is TGTGCCAGCAATCCCTCGGGACAGACCACAGATACGCAGTATTTT.

This chain uses TRBV27 with TRBJ1-6; D unclear. CDR3 length: 14 amino acids. V lost 3 bases to trimming and J lost 4 bases, with 7 bases between them. The germline CDR1 and CDR2 sequences are MNHEY and SMNVEV (reference sequence). Here the CDR3 DNA reads TGTGCCAGCAGTTTTTCAGCTTATAATTCACCCCTCCACTTT. It is translated as CASSFSAYNSPLHF.

The J gene is TRBJ2-6, the V gene TRBV29-1; D may match TRBD1 or TRBD2 (5 bases each). Trimming stripped 6 bases from V and 0 bases from J, with 18 bases between. CDR1 and CDR2 (germline): SQVTM, ANQGSEA. The length of the CDR3 is 17 residues. For the CDR3, the DNA is TGCAGCGTGAACGGGGCCGGTGGAGACTCTGGGGCCAACGTCCTGACTTTC. Translating gives CSVNGAGGDSGANVLTF. Full variable domain (missing parts from reference TRBV29-1 and TRBJ2-6): SAVISQKPSRDICQRGTSLTIQCQVDSQVTMMFWYRQQPGQSLTLIATANQGSEATYESGFVIDKFPISRPNLTFSTLTVSNMSPEDSSIYLCSVNGAGGDSGANVLTFGAGSRLTVL.

The chain has TRBV7-3 and TRBJ2-2; no firm D call. From germline, CDR1 is SGHTA and CDR2 FQGTGA. The CDR3 spans 18 residues. The V gene lost 1 base and the J gene lost 0 bases, with 15 bases spanning the gap. CDR3 sequence reads: CASSLIAPRPPNTGELFF. The CDR3 nucleotides are TGTGCCAGCAGCTTAATAGCCCCAAGACCCCCGAACACCGGGGAGCTGTTTTTT.

The chain combines TRBV20-1 with TRBJ2-5; possibly TRBD2 for D (5 bases). The DNA matches TRBJ2-7 better at its end, which makes the J call doubtful. Germline V CDR1 and CDR2: DFQATT, SNEGSKA (reference sequence). The CDR3 is 12 residues long. The CDR3 loop is CSARGGFGEQYF. CDR3 sequence (DNA): TGCAGTGCTAGAGGAGGGTTTGGCGAGCAGTACTTC.

J is TRBJ1-5 and V is TRBV15; TRBD1 matches at 7 bases. V trimming: 5 bases; J trimming: 4 bases; junction bases outside the gene matches: 8. The CDR3 extends over 15 amino acids. Per the germline V gene, CDR1 is LNHNV and CDR2 is YYDKDF (reference sequence). Here the CDR3 reads CATSAFGTDNQPQHF. The CDR3 DNA reads TGTGCCACCAGCGCCTTCGGGACAGATAATCAGCCCCAGCATTTT.

This clonotype was seen a few times. CDR3 loop: CASSPFGGNDSYEQYF. For the CDR3, the DNA is TGTGCCAGCAGTCCCTTCGGCGGGAATGACTCCTACGAGCAGTACTTC. The J gene is TRBJ2-7, the V gene TRBV28; a weak D match, TRBD2 (6 bases). The CDR3 consists of 16 residues. Trimming left V 5 bases short and J 0 bases short, with 17 bases between. Germline V gene sequence: CDR1 MDHEN, CDR2 SYDVKM. Complete variable domain (other parts from reference TRBV28 and TRBJ2-7): DVKVTQSSRYLVKRTGEKVFLECVQDMDHENMFWYRQDPGLGLRLIYFSYDVKMKEKGDIPEGYSVSREKKERFSLILESASTNQTSMYLCASSPFGGNDSYEQYFGPGTRLTVT.

This clonotype has a handful of counts. This chain connects TRBV6-5 to TRBJ2-3, with D unresolved. V was clipped by 4 bases and J by 0 bases, with 8 bases between them. Germline CDR1 is MNHEY and CDR2 is SVGAGI. This CDR3 spans 14 amino acids. The CDR3 DNA is TGTGCCAGCAGTTCTAGGAAAAGCACAGATACGCAGTATTTT. Translated, it gives CASSSRKSTDTQYF.

The chain joins TRBV6-6 to TRBJ2-1; 8 positions match TRBD1. This CDR3 has 13 residues. The V and J ends lost 2 bases and 9 bases, in that order; junction bases with no gene match: 3. Germline-derived CDR1 and CDR2 are MNHNY and SVGAGI (reference sequence). CDR3 region: CASSYQGAVEQFF. In nucleotides, the CDR3 is TGTGCCAGCAGTTACCAGGGGGCGGTTGAGCAGTTCTTC.

The chain joins TRBV3-1 to TRBJ2-1; the D is unclear. Trimming removed 1 base at V and 0 bases at J, with 10 bases between. Germline assignment: CDR1 LGHDT and CDR2 YNNKEL (reference sequence). The CDR3 extends over 16 amino acids. The CDR3 DNA follows: TGTGCCAGCAGCCAAGTTGCTCTCATCTCCTACAATGAGCAGTTCTTC. Residues: CASSQVALISYNEQFF.

The chain joins TRBV20-1 to TRBJ2-7, with 10 bases fitting TRBD1. Germline CDR1 reads DFQATT; CDR2 reads SNEGSKA (reference sequence). V gave up 3 bases and J gave up 1 base; unmatched junction bases: 3. The CDR3 contains 14 residues. Here the CDR3 reads CSARWDRGSYEQYF. CDR3 nucleotide sequence: TGCAGTGCTAGGTGGGACAGGGGATCCTACGAGCAGTACTTC.

V is TRBV27 and J is TRBJ2-7, with TRBD2 identical over 12 bases. The germline V gene has CDR1 MNHEY and CDR2 SMNVEV (reference sequence). The CDR3 spans 18 residues. V trimming: 6 bases; J trimming: 7 bases; junction bases outside the gene matches: 19. The CDR3 is CASRKGASGRVRYNEQYF. Here the CDR3 DNA reads TGTGCCAGCAGGAAAGGGGCTAGCGGGAGGGTTCGGTACAATGAGCAGTACTTC.

At least ten counts were recorded for this clonotype. V and J are TRBV29-1 and TRBJ2-1; D call uncertain. V was cut by 7 bases and J by 7 bases, with 14 bases left in between. Per the germline V gene, CDR1 is SQVTM and CDR2 is ANQGSEA. The CDR3 extends over 12 amino acids. CDR3: CSGAIGRNEQFF. CDR3 DNA sequence: TGCAGCGGAGCAATAGGTCGGAATGAGCAGTTCTTC.

The gene calls are TRBV2 and TRBJ2-4, with 8 nucleotides matching TRBD2. Judging by the DNA end, TRBJ2-7 fits better; the J call may be wrong. Germline V gene sequence: CDR1 SNHLY, CDR2 FYNNEI. This CDR3 spans 17 amino acids. For the CDR3, the DNA is TGTGCCAGCAGTGAAACGCTGTCGGGACTAGTCCTCTACGAGCAGTACTTC. It is translated as CASSETLSGLVLYEQYF.

This clonotype was seen only a few times. V and J are TRBV20-1 and TRBJ2-7; D is unclear. Trimming removed 4 bases at V and 0 bases at J, with 16 bases between. The CDR3 loop spans 15 amino acids. Germline values: CDR1 DFQATT, CDR2 SNEGSKA (reference sequence). The CDR3 DNA follows: TGCAGTGCTAAGGCGATTGCCGGAAGCTCCTACGAGCAGTACTTC. This translates into CSAKAIAGSSYEQYF.

The V gene is TRBV12-3 or TRBV12-4, the J gene TRBJ1-1; tentatively, D is TRBD1 (5 bases). The V end lost 5 bases, the J end lost 4 bases, and 14 bases lay between the germline ends. The CDR3 is made up of 14 amino acids. The CDR3, as DNA: TGTGCCAGCAGTGGGGTTCGGGACGGCACTGAAGCTTTCTTT. It specifies CASSGVRDGTEAFF.

This clonotype was picked up many times. The chain uses TRBV6-6 and TRBJ1-2, with no clear D. CDR1 and CDR2 (germline): MNHNY, SVGAGI (reference sequence). This CDR3 comprises 13 residues. V shed 6 bases and J shed 7 bases, with 15 bases lying between them. As DNA, the CDR3 is TGTGCCAGCAGCCTTGGTGAGAAGGGTGGCTACACCTTC. It translates to CASSLGEKGGYTF.

This clonotype came up once. The CDR3 DNA sequence: TGTGCCAGCAAAGTGGGCTACTCCTACGAGCAGTACTTC. Translation: CASKVGYSYEQYF. The chain couples TRBV2 to TRBJ2-7; D gene unclear. CDR3 length: 13 residues. V was trimmed by 7 bases and J by 0 bases, leaving 10 bases between them. Germline CDR1 reads SNHLY; CDR2 reads FYNNEI.

The rearrangement uses TRBV20-1 and TRBJ2-7; D may correspond to TRBD1 or TRBD2 (6 bases each). Trimming took 2 bases from V and 2 from J, leaving 22 bases between them. Germline assignment: CDR1 DFQATT and CDR2 SNEGSKA (reference sequence). CDR3 size: 17 residues. The CDR3 DNA reads TGCAGTGCTAGATCCGCAGGAGGGGGGTGGTCAACCTACGAGCAGTACTTC. Translated: CSARSAGGGWSTYEQYF.

The table lists this clonotype with a few counts. The chain recombines TRBV9 with TRBJ2-3; D uncertain. V lost 0 bases and J lost 3, with 8 bases in between. This CDR3 is 14 amino acids long. Germline CDR1 is SGDLS and CDR2 is YYNGEE. The CDR3 DNA reads as TGTGCCAGCAGCGTAGAGTTCCAAACAGATACGCAGTATTTT. It yields the protein CASSVEFQTDTQYF.